The entry below describes one T cell receptor beta chain. The antigen remains undetermined. Germline CDR1 SGHAT, CDR2 FQNNGV. The CDR3 totals 15 residues. Between the trimmed V and J ends, which lost 2 bases and 2 bases, there was a span of 11 bases. This entry comes from a study of shared clonotypes between healthy human individuals. Repertoires were generated with immunoSEQ multiplex PCR, while TCRdb's copy carries only in-frame clones and drops some. The data contain 2.3 million or so clones, 80% to 95% of them singletons. Findings and caveats of the study: Expectations were that clonotype sharing among donors would be affected by sequencing depth.

The source material was naive CD4+ T cells from PBMCs. Indicated subset: CD45RA+ positively selected. This receptor was taken from a man between 18 and 35 years old in good health. Some clones in this sample may be carry-over from other donors' samples. This chain joins TRBV11-2 and TRBJ2-3; a possible D gene is TRBD2 (7 bases). The CDR3 loop reads CASSLIRGATDTQYF. As DNA, the CDR3 is TGTGCCAGCAGCTTAATCCGGGGGGCCACAGATACGCAGTATTTT.